What follows is one TCR beta chain and its context. The entry originates in a study of patients and donors after allogeneic stem cell transplantation. TCRdb re-derived calls from the RT-PCR reads in MiXCR, one entry per CDR3 protein. The repertoire includes approximately 98,000 distinct CDR3 sequences, approximately 40% of them detected once, and around 25% sits in the top ten. The CDR3 has 16 residues. Trimming took 0 bases from V and 6 from J, leaving 15 bases between them. Germline V CDR1 and CDR2: MNHNY, SVGAGI (reference sequence). Sequenced sample: blood, either unsorted or a sorted T cell fraction (not recorded which). This clonotype was sampled from a human donor who was either an allogeneic HSCT recipient or a stem cell or donor lymphocyte infusion donor (not recorded which). It is not recorded whose cells these are; they may come from a transplant donor. The chain is built from TRBV6-6 and TRBJ2-1, with D possibly being TRBD2 (5 bases). CDR3 DNA: TGTGCCAGCAGTTACTCTCCCGGGGTAAGGATCAATGAGCAGTTCTTC. The encoded protein is CASSYSPGVRINEQFF.